This T cell receptor beta chain was obtained from a study of T cell responses to AZD1222 COVID-19 vaccine. The study's findings and limits: Donors were mostly white British, more females; clonal diversity possibly underestimated. Repertoires in all cases were sampled only once the peak T cell response had passed.

To note about this clone: Its antigen is not known.

With 3 bases removed from V and 5 bases from J, the gap between germline ends came to 4 bases. The CDR3 totals 11 residues. CDR1 and CDR2 from the germline V gene are GTSNPN and SVGIG (reference sequence). TCRdb keeps only in-frame clones here, not all; method: immunoSEQ multiplex PCR. The table lists about 140,000 clones, more than 85% of them singletons. This sequence joins TRBV30 and TRBJ1-4; D remains unclear. The sample consisted of peripheral blood, taken on day 0 of AZD1222 vaccination. This sequence was found in an adult in good health. CDR3: CAWSRNEKLFF. In nucleotides, the CDR3 is TGTGCCTGGAGCAGGAATGAAAAACTGTTTTTT.